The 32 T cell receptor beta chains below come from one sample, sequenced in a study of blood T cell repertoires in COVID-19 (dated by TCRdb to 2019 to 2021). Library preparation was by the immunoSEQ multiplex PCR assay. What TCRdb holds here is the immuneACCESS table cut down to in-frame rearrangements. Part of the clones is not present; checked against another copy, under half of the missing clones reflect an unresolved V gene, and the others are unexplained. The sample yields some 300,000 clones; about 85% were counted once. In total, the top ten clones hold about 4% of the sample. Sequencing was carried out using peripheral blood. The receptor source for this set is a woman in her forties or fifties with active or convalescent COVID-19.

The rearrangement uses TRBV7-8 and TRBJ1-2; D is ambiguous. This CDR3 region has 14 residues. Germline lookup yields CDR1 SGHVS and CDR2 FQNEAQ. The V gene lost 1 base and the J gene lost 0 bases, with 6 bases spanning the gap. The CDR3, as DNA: TGTGCCAGCAGCTTAGGACACACTAACTATGGCTACACCTTC. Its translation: CASSLGHTNYGYTF.

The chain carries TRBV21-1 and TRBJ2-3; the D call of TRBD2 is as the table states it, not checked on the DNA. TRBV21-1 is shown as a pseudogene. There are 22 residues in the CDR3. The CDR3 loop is CASSKEIRTSGSIGLWADTQYF. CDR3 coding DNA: TGTGCCAGCAGCAAAGAGATACGGACTAGCGGGAGTATCGGATTGTGGGCAGATACGCAGTATTTT.

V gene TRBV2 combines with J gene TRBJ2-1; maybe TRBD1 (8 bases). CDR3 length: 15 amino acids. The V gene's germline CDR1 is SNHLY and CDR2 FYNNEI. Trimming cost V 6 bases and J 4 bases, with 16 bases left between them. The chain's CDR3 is CASRKDRGGYNEQFF. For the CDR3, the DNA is TGTGCCAGCAGGAAAGACAGGGGAGGGTACAATGAGCAGTTCTTC.

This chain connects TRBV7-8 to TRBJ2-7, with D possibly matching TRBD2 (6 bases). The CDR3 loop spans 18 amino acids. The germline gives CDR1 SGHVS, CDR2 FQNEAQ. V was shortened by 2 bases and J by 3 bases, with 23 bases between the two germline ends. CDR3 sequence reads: CASSLIFSASAQFYEQYF. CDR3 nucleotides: TGTGCCAGCAGCTTAATCTTCTCGGCTAGCGCCCAGTTCTACGAGCAGTACTTC.

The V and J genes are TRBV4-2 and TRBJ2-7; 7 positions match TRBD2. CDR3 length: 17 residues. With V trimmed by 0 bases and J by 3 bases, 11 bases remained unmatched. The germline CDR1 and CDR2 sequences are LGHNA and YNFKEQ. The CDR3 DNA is TGTGCCAGCAGCCAAGAGCCCGGAGGTGGGGGGGTCTACGAGCAGTACTTC. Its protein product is CASSQEPGGGGVYEQYF.

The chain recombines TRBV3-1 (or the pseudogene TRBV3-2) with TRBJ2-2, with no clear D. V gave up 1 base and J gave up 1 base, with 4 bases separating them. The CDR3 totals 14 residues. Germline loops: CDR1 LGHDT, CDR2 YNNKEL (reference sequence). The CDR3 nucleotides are TGTGCCAGCAGCCAAGTTCAGAACACCGGGGAGCTGTTTTTT. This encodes CASSQVQNTGELFF.

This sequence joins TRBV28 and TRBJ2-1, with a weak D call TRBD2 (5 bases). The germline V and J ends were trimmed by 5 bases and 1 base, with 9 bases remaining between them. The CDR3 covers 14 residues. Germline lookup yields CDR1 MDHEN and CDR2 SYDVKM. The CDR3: CASSEGWSYNEQFF. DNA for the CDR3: TGTGCCAGCAGTGAGGGTTGGTCCTACAATGAGCAGTTCTTC.

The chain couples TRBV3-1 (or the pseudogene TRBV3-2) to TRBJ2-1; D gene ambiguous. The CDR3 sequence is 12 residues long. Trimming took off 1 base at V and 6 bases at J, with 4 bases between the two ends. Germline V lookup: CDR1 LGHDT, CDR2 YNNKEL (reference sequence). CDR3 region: CASSQVSNEQFF. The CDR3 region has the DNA TGTGCCAGCAGCCAAGTATCCAATGAGCAGTTCTTC.

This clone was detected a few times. Here the CDR3 DNA reads TGTGCCAGCAGCCAAGCATCGCGCGGGAGCTCGGAGACCCAGTACTTC. Protein product: CASSQASRGSSETQYF. The chain is built from TRBV3-1 (or the pseudogene TRBV3-2) and TRBJ2-5, with TRBD2 matching 7 bases. V lost 1 base and J lost 5; bases outside the gene matches: 10. Germline V gene sequence: CDR1 LGHDT, CDR2 YNNKEL (reference sequence). This CDR3 is 16 amino acids long.

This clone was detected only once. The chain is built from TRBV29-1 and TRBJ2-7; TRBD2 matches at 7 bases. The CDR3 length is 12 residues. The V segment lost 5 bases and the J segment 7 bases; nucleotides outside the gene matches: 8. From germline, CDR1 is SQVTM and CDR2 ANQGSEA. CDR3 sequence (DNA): TGCAGCGTTAACAGCGGGGAGGGGGAGCAGTACTTC. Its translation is CSVNSGEGEQYF.

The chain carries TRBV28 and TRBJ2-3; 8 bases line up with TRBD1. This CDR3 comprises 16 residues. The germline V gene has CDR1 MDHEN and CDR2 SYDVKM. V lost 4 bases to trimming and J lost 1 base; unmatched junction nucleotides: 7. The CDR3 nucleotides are TGTGCCAGCAGTTCTCGACAGGGGCCGGGCACAGATACGCAGTATTTT. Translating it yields CASSSRQGPGTDTQYF.

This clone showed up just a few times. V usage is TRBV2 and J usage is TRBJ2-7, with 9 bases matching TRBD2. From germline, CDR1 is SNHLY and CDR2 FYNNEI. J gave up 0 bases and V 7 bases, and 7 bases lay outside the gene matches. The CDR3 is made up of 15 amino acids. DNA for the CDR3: TGTGCCAGCAAGTCTAGCGGGGTCCTCTCCTACGAGCAGTACTTC. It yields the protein CASKSSGVLSYEQYF. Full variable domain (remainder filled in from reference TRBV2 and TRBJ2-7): EPEVTQTPSHQVTQMGQEVILRCVPISNHLYFYWYRQILGQKVEFLVSFYNNEISEKSEIFDDQFSVERPDGSNFTLKIRSTKLEDSAMYFCASKSSGVLSYEQYFGPGTRLTVT.

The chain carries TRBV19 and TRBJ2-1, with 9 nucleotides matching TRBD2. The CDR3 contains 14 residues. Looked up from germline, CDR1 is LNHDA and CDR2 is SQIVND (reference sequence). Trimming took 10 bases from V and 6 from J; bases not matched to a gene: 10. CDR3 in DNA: TGTGCCACCGCCGGGACTAGCAGCATCAATGAGCAGTTCTTC. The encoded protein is CATAGTSSINEQFF.

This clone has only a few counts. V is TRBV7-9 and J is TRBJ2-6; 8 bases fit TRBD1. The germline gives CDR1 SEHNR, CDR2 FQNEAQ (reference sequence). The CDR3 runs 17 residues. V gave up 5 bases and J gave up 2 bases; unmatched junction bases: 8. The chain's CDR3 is CASSLSTTGAGANVLTF. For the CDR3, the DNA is TGTGCCAGCAGCCTAAGCACGACAGGGGCTGGGGCCAACGTCCTGACTTTC.

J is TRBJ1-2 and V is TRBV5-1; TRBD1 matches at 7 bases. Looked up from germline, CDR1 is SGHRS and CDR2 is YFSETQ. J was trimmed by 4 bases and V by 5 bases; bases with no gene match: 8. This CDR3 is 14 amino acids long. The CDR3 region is CASSYQEGAYGYTF. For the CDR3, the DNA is TGCGCCAGCAGTTATCAGGAGGGGGCCTATGGCTACACCTTC.

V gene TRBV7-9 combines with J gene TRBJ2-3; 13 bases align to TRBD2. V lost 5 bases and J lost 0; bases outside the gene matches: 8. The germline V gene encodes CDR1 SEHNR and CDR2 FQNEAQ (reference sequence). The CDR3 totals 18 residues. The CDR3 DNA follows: TGTGCCAGCAGCGACTGGACTAGCGGGAGAAGGAGCACAGATACGCAGTATTTT. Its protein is CASSDWTSGRRSTDTQYF.

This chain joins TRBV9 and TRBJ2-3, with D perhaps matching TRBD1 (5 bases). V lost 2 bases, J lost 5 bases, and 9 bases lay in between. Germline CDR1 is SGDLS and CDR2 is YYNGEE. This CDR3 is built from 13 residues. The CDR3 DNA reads TGTGCCAGCAGCGTTGGGGCCGGAGATACGCAGTATTTT. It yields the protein CASSVGAGDTQYF.

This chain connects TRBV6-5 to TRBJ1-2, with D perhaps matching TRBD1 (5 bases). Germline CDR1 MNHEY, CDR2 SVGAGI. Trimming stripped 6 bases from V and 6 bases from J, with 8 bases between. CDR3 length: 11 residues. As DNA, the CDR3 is TGTGCCAGCAGACGGGGGGATGGCTACACCTTC. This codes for CASRRGDGYTF.

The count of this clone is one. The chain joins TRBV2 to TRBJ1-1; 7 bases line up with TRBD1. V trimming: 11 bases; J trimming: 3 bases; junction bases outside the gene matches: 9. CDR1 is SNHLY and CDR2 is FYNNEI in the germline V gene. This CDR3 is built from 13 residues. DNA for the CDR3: TGTGCCGGGACCCTCGACAGGGACACTGAAGCTTTCTTT. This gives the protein CAGTLDRDTEAFF.

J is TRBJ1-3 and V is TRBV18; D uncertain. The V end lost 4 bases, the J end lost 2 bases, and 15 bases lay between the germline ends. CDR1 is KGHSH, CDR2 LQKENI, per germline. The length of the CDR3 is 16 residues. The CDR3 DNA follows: TGTGCCAGCTCACAAGACTCGTCGGGGACTGGAAACACCATATATTTT. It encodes CASSQDSSGTGNTIYF.

The CDR3 loop reads CASSLVAGGYNEQFF. The CDR3 DNA reads as TGTGCCAGCAGCTTAGTGGCGGGGGGGTACAATGAGCAGTTCTTC. V and J are TRBV13 and TRBJ2-1, with 9 bases identical to TRBD2. This CDR3 comprises 15 residues. With 1 base clipped from V and 4 bases from J, the junction kept 2 bases outside the gene matches. The germline gives CDR1 PRHDT, CDR2 FYEKMQ (reference sequence).

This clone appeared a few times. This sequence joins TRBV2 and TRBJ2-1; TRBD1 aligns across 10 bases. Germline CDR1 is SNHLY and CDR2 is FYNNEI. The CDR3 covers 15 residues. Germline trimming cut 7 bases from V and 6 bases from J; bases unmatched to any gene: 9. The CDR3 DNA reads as TGTGCCAGCAAAAAGGACAGGGGGGAAGTCAATGAGCAGTTCTTC. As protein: CASKKDRGEVNEQFF.

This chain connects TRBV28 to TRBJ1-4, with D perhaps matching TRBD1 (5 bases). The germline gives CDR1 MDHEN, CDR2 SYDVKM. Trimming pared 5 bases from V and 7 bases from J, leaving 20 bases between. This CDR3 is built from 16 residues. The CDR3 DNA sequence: TGTGCCAGCAGTACTATCGCGGGGCCCGGTAGTGAAAAACTGTTTTTT. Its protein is CASSTIAGPGSEKLFF. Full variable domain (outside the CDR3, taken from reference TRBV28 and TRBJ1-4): DVKVTQSSRYLVKRTGEKVFLECVQDMDHENMFWYRQDPGLGLRLIYFSYDVKMKEKGDIPEGYSVSREKKERFSLILESASTNQTSMYLCASSTIAGPGSEKLFFGSGTQLSVL.

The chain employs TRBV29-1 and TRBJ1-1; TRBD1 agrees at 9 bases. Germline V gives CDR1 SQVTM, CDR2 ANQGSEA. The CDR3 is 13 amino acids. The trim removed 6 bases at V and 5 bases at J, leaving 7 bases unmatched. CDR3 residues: CSVHRDRATEAFF. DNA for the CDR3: TGCAGCGTCCACCGGGACAGGGCTACTGAAGCTTTCTTT.

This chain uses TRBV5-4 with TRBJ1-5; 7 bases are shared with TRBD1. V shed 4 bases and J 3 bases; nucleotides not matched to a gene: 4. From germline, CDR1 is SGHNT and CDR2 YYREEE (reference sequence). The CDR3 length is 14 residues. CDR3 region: CASSRGTDNQPQHF. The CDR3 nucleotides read TGTGCCAGCAGCCGCGGGACAGACAATCAGCCCCAGCATTTT.

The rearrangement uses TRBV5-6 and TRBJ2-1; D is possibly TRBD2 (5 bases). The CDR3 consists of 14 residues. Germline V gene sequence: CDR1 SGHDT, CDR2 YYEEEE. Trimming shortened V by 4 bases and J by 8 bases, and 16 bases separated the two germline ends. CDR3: CASSPPGLRDEQFF. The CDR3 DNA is TGTGCCAGCAGCCCTCCCGGACTTCGCGATGAGCAGTTCTTC.

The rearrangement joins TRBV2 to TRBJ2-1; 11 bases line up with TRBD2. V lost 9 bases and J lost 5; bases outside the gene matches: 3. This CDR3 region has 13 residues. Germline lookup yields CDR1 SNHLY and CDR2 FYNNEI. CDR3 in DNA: TGTGCCAGGTATAGCGGGAGGGACAATGAGCAGTTCTTC. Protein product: CARYSGRDNEQFF.

The CDR3: CASSMGLAGRDTQYF. CDR3 sequence (DNA): TGTGCCAGTAGCATGGGACTAGCGGGAAGAGATACGCAGTATTTT. The chain couples TRBV19 to TRBJ2-3, with 13 bases identical to TRBD2. Germline V gene data show CDR1 as LNHDA and CDR2 as SQIVND (reference sequence). This CDR3 is built from 15 residues. Trimming took 6 bases from V and 5 from J; bases not matched to a gene: 5.

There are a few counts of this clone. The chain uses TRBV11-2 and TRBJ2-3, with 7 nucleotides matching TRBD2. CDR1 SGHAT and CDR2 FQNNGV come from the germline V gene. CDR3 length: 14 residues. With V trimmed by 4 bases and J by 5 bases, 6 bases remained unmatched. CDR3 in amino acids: CASSSRSSGDTQYF. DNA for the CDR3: TGTGCCAGCAGCTCTCGTTCTAGCGGAGATACGCAGTATTTT.

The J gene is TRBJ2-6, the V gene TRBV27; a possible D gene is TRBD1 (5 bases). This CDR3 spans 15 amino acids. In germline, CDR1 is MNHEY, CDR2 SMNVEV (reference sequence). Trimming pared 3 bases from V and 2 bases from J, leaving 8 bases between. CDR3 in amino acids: CASSLLGPGANVLTF. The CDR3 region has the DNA TGTGCCAGCAGTTTGTTGGGGCCTGGGGCCAACGTCCTGACTTTC.

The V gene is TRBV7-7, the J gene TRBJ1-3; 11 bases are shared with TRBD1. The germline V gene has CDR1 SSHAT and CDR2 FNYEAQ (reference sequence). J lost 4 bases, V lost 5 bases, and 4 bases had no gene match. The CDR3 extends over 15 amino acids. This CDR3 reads CASSPGTGGGNTIYF. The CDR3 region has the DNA TGTGCCAGCAGCCCGGGGACAGGGGGAGGAAACACCATATATTTT.

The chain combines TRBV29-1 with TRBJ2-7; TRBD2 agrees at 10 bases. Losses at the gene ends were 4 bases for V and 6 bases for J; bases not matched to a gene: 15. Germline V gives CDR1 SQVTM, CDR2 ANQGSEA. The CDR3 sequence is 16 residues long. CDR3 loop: CSVVGTSSGSLSEQYF. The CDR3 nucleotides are TGCAGCGTTGTAGGCACGTCTAGCGGGAGCCTCTCCGAGCAGTACTTC.